Sequencing of this TCR beta chain was carried out in a study of cytomegalovirus exposure and HLA in healthy donors. Overall study findings and caveats: A further, later analysis showed that HLA-associated TCR beta chains (compared with equally common others) were more clonally expanded. TCR beta sequences reportedly predicted most subjects' HLA-A and HLA-B alleles accurately. Earlier findings revealed that most TCR beta V segments proved productive either about 87% or about 30% of the time.

Notes on this clone: Its matching antigen is unknown.

This CDR3 comprises 14 residues. The germline V gene has CDR1 SGHTA and CDR2 FQGNSA. Between the trimmed V and J ends, which lost 7 bases and 3 bases, there was a span of 16 bases. A multiplex PCR was run with 60 Vbeta primers and 13 Jbeta primers. Study processing details: It was a later analysis that counted 83 million or so unique TCR beta chains, of which around 11 million were shared. Sequencing used immunoSEQ multiplex PCR; TCRdb keeps in-frame clones, though not all of them. V, J and clone size are those of that table, while D and trimming were read from the DNA. The sample includes just under 95,000 clones, 65% to 85% of them seen just once.

The origin of this receptor is a girl aged 2 to 10 in good health and CMV-seropositive. The chain combines TRBV7-2 with TRBJ2-7, with D perhaps TRBD2 (5 bases). Sequencing used PBMCs. The CDR3: CASMSGSADYEQYF. CDR3 sequence (DNA): TGTGCCAGCATGTCGGGTAGCGCCGACTACGAGCAGTACTTC.